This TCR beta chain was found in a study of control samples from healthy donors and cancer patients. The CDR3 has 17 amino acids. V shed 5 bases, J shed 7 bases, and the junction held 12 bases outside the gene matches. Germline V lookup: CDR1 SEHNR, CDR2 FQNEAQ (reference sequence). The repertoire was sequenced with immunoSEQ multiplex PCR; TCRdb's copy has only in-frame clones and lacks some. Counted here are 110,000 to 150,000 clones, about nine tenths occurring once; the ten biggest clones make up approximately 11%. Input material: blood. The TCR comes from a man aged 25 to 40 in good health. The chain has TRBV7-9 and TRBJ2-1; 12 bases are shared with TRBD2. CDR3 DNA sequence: TGTGCCAGCAGCCCTAGCGGGAGGGTGGTTTTGGGTAATGAGCAGTTCTTC. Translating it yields CASSPSGRVVLGNEQFF.